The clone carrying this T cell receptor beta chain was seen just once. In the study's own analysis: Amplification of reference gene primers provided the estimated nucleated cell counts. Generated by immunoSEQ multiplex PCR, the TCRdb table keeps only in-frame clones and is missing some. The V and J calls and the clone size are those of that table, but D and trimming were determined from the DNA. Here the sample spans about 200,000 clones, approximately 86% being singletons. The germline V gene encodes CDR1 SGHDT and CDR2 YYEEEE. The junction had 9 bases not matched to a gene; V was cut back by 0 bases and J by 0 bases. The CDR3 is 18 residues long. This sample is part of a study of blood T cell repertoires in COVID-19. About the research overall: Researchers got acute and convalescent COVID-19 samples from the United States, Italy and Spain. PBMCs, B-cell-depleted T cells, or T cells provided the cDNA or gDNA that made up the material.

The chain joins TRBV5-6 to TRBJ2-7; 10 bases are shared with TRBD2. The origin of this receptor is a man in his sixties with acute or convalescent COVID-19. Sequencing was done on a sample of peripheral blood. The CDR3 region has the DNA TGTGCCAGCAGCTTGGCTCTAGCGGGGGTCTTGAGCTCCTACGAGCAGTACTTC. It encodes CASSLALAGVLSSYEQYF.